The rows below give T cell receptor beta chains drawn from one sample of a study of T cell responses to AZD1222 COVID-19 vaccine. TCRdb's table, derived via immunoSEQ multiplex PCR, lists solely in-frame clones and lacks some. The sample lists 140,000 or so clones, roughly 92% occurring once. Sequencing used peripheral blood, obtained on day 0 of AZD1222 vaccination. These receptors were collected from an adult in good health. The CDR3 runs from the conserved cysteine through the conserved F or W. Fields, in order: CDR3 DNA, CDR3 protein, D gene, J gene, V gene, clone size, CDR3 length. D genes are given only for firm matches. Not all rows give a size; the values are once, few, many and, for expanded clones, a class.

DNA: TGCAGTGCTAGTGGGACTAGCGGCCACAATGAGCAGTTCTTC
CDR3: CSASGTSGHNEQFF
D: TRBD2
J: TRBJ2-1
V: TRBV20-1
size: NA
length: 14

DNA: TGCGCCAGCAGCTTGGGAGGGGGCGACTATGGCTACACCTTC
CDR3: CASSLGGGDYGYTF
D: TRBD1
J: TRBJ1-2
V: TRBV5-1
size: NA
length: 14

DNA: TGTGCCACCCGCGACAGTCCCTCCTACGAGCAGTACTTC
CDR3: CATRDSPSYEQYF
D: NA
J: TRBJ2-7
V: TRBV15
size: NA
length: 13

DNA: TGTGCCAGCCGAACGAGCTACGAGCAGTACTTC
CDR3: CASRTSYEQYF
D: NA
J: TRBJ2-7
V: TRBV6-5
size: NA
length: 11

DNA: TGTGCCAGCAGTTTATCCGGAGGTGCCCTAGGCACTGAAGCTTTCTTT
CDR3: CASSLSGGALGTEAFF
D: NA
J: TRBJ1-1
V: TRBV28
size: NA
length: 16

DNA: TGCGCCAGCAGCCACCCCGGGACTAGCGGGACCACATTAGCCAAAAACATTCAGTACTTC
CDR3: CASSHPGTSGTTLAKNIQYF
D: TRBD2
J: TRBJ2-4
V: TRBV4-1
size: NA
length: 20

DNA: TGTGCCAGTAAATGGGACAGAAACACCGGGGAGCTGTTTTTT
CDR3: CASKWDRNTGELFF
D: TRBD1
J: TRBJ2-2
V: TRBV19
size: NA
length: 14

DNA: TGTGCCAGTAGTATCGGCAGGGATAGTAGCAATCAGCCCCAGCATTTT
CDR3: CASSIGRDSSNQPQHF
D: NA
J: TRBJ1-5
V: TRBV19
size: NA
length: 16

DNA: TGCGCCAGCAGCTTGGACAGGGTGGAGCTGTTTTTT
CDR3: CASSLDRVELFF
D: NA
J: TRBJ2-2
V: TRBV5-1
size: NA
length: 12

DNA: TGTGCCAGCAGTCGGACAGGGGCACACTATGGCTACACCTTC
CDR3: CASSRTGAHYGYTF
D: TRBD1
J: TRBJ1-2
V: TRBV6-5
size: NA
length: 14

DNA: TGCGCCAGCAGCCCCAGGACGGGAGCGAACACTGAAGCTTTCTTT
CDR3: CASSPRTGANTEAFF
D: NA
J: TRBJ1-1
V: TRBV5-1
size: NA
length: 15

DNA: TGTGCCAGCAGCAAACAGGACCAGCAAGAGACCCAGTACTTC
CDR3: CASSKQDQQETQYF
D: NA
J: TRBJ2-5
V: TRBV9
size: NA
length: 14

DNA: TGTGCCAGCAGCACGATCGGACAGGGGGCAAGCGAGCAGTACTTC
CDR3: CASSTIGQGASEQYF
D: TRBD1
J: TRBJ2-7
V: TRBV27
size: NA
length: 15

DNA: TGTGCCAGCAGTCTACTAGCGGGAGAGGGGAATGAGCAGTTCTTC
CDR3: CASSLLAGEGNEQFF
D: TRBD2
J: TRBJ2-1
V: TRBV6-4
size: NA
length: 15

DNA: TGTGCCAGCAGCTTGGGGGCTAGCGGTGGATGGGAGACCCAGTACTTC
CDR3: CASSLGASGGWETQYF
D: TRBD2
J: TRBJ2-5
V: TRBV5-4
size: NA
length: 16

DNA: TGTGCCACCAGCAGAGCCCCGGGCCTACCTAATGAAAAACTGTTTTTT
CDR3: CATSRAPGLPNEKLFF
D: NA
J: TRBJ1-4
V: TRBV15
size: NA
length: 16

DNA: TGTGCCAGCAGCCCCGCCAGCGGGAGGGTTTACTACAATGAGCAGTTCTTC
CDR3: CASSPASGRVYYNEQFF
D: TRBD2
J: TRBJ2-1
V: TRBV7-9
size: NA
length: 17

DNA: TGTGCCAGCAGCGTTGACAGGGTGAATGGCTACACCTTC
CDR3: CASSVDRVNGYTF
D: TRBD1
J: TRBJ1-2
V: TRBV12-3/TRBV12-4
size: NA
length: 13

DNA: TGTGCCAGCAGCTTAGATGGGACTCTTTTCAATGAGCAGTTCTTC
CDR3: CASSLDGTLFNEQFF
D: NA
J: TRBJ2-1
V: TRBV7-6
size: NA
length: 15

DNA: TGTGCCACCAGTGAAGGCTGGAGAGAAAAAGAGACCCAGTACTTC
CDR3: CATSEGWREKETQYF
D: NA
J: TRBJ2-5
V: TRBV24-1
size: NA
length: 15

DNA: TGCGCCAGCAGCCAAGATAGAGGGGACAGACACAATCAGCCCCAGCATTTT
CDR3: CASSQDRGDRHNQPQHF
D: TRBD1
J: TRBJ1-5
V: TRBV4-1
size: NA
length: 17

DNA: TGTGCCAGCAGCCAAGTATTAGGTGGGAGTTCACCCCTCCACTTT
CDR3: CASSQVLGGSSPLHF
D: NA
J: TRBJ1-6
V: TRBV3-1/TRBV3-2
size: NA
length: 15

DNA: TGCGCCAGCAGCTTGGAGGGGGGAGGCGACGAGCAGTACTTC
CDR3: CASSLEGGGDEQYF
D: NA
J: TRBJ2-7
V: TRBV5-1
size: NA
length: 14

DNA: TGTGCCAGCAGCTTAGGATTAGCGGGAGGGTTGTACTTC
CDR3: CASSLGLAGGLYF
D: TRBD2
J: TRBJ2-7
V: TRBV11-2
size: NA
length: 13

DNA: TGTGCCTGGGGGTTCGGGAGTGCCAATGAGCAGTTCTTC
CDR3: CAWGFGSANEQFF
D: NA
J: TRBJ2-1
V: TRBV30
size: NA
length: 13

DNA: TGTGCCAGCAGCCAAGGGGGACTAGCGGGACATGTAGATACGCAGTATTTT
CDR3: CASSQGGLAGHVDTQYF
D: TRBD2
J: TRBJ2-3
V: TRBV4-2
size: NA
length: 17

DNA: TGCGCCAGCAGCCTCTGGGAAGAGCAGACCCAGTACTTC
CDR3: CASSLWEEQTQYF
D: NA
J: TRBJ2-5
V: TRBV4-1
size: NA
length: 13

DNA: TGTGCCAGCAGGTCCCCTCATGGGGAGGTACAGTACTTC
CDR3: CASRSPHGEVQYF
D: NA
J: TRBJ2-5
V: TRBV28
size: NA
length: 13

DNA: TGTGCCAGCAGCTTAGCCCCACAGGGGAGGATGAACACTGAAGCTTTCTTT
CDR3: CASSLAPQGRMNTEAFF
D: TRBD1
J: TRBJ1-1
V: TRBV7-8
size: once
length: 17

DNA: TGTGCCAGCAGTCCCGGACAGGGGGGAGGATATGGCTACACCTTC
CDR3: CASSPGQGGGYGYTF
D: TRBD1
J: TRBJ1-2
V: TRBV27
size: NA
length: 15

DNA: TGTGCCAGCAAGTTGGAGGGGAATCAGCCCCAGCATTTT
CDR3: CASKLEGNQPQHF
D: NA
J: TRBJ1-5
V: TRBV28
size: once
length: 13

DNA: TGTGCCAGCAGTTCCGACAGGGCTAACCAGCCCCAGCATTTT
CDR3: CASSSDRANQPQHF
D: TRBD1
J: TRBJ1-5
V: TRBV7-9
size: NA
length: 14

DNA: TGTGCCAGCAGCCAAAGTTCGGTGAGCTCTGGAAACACCATATATTTT
CDR3: CASSQSSVSSGNTIYF
D: NA
J: TRBJ1-3
V: TRBV3-1/TRBV3-2
size: NA
length: 16

DNA: TGTGCCAGCAGCCCTCTTGGGGGCGTACGGGAGACCCAGTACTTC
CDR3: CASSPLGGVRETQYF
D: NA
J: TRBJ2-5
V: TRBV5-4
size: NA
length: 15

DNA: TGTGCCAGTTCCGGGACCGGGGGTGGCTACACCTTC
CDR3: CASSGTGGGYTF
D: NA
J: TRBJ1-2
V: TRBV7-9
size: NA
length: 12

DNA: TGTGCCAGCAGTAACACAGGGGGTATTCAGCCCCAGCATTTT
CDR3: CASSNTGGIQPQHF
D: TRBD1
J: TRBJ1-5
V: TRBV27
size: NA
length: 14

DNA: TGTGCCAGCAGTTTGGACAGCCGTTATGGCTACACCTTC
CDR3: CASSLDSRYGYTF
D: NA
J: TRBJ1-2
V: TRBV5-6
size: NA
length: 13

DNA: TGTGCCAGCAGTTTAATGGAGACCCAGTACTTC
CDR3: CASSLMETQYF
D: NA
J: TRBJ2-5
V: TRBV27
size: NA
length: 11

DNA: TGTGCCAGCAGTTCCCCCTGGACAGGGTCCTACGAGCAGTACTTC
CDR3: CASSSPWTGSYEQYF
D: TRBD1
J: TRBJ2-7
V: TRBV28
size: NA
length: 15

DNA: TGTGCCAGCAGCTTGACTAGCGGTTACAATGAGCAGTTCTTC
CDR3: CASSLTSGYNEQFF
D: TRBD2
J: TRBJ2-1
V: TRBV11-2
size: once
length: 14

DNA: TGCGCCAGCAGCCAAGATCGGACCCTCATAGCCAAAAACATTCAGTACTTC
CDR3: CASSQDRTLIAKNIQYF
D: NA
J: TRBJ2-4
V: TRBV4-1
size: once
length: 17

DNA: TGTGCCAGCAGCTTAGGGGGAGCCAACAATGAGCAGTTCTTC
CDR3: CASSLGGANNEQFF
D: NA
J: TRBJ2-1
V: TRBV11-2
size: NA
length: 14

DNA: TGCGCCAGCAGCTTACCCGGGACAGGGGGGGAGACCCAGTACTTC
CDR3: CASSLPGTGGETQYF
D: TRBD1
J: TRBJ2-5
V: TRBV5-1
size: NA
length: 15

DNA: TGTGCCAGCAGCTCCCCGCAGAGCGTTGGGGAAAATGAGCAGTTCTTC
CDR3: CASSSPQSVGENEQFF
D: NA
J: TRBJ2-1
V: TRBV5-4
size: NA
length: 16

DNA: TGTGCCAGCAGTTTAACGGCGCTTCGGGATTCACCCCTCCACTTT
CDR3: CASSLTALRDSPLHF
D: NA
J: TRBJ1-6
V: TRBV28
size: NA
length: 15

DNA: TGTGCCAGCAGCCCTACAGGTCTCCAAGAGACCCAGTACTTC
CDR3: CASSPTGLQETQYF
D: NA
J: TRBJ2-5
V: TRBV7-3
size: NA
length: 14

DNA: TGTGCCACCAGCAGAGATCAGACAGCCTTCTACGAGCAGTACTTC
CDR3: CATSRDQTAFYEQYF
D: NA
J: TRBJ2-7
V: TRBV15
size: NA
length: 15

DNA: TGTGCCAGCAGCCAAGATGTCAACGGAGTGCGTAATGAAAAACTGTTTTTT
CDR3: CASSQDVNGVRNEKLFF
D: NA
J: TRBJ1-4
V: TRBV4-2
size: NA
length: 17

DNA: TGTGCCAGCTCACTTCTTAAGGCGGGGGTTAACTATGGCTACACCTTC
CDR3: CASSLLKAGVNYGYTF
D: NA
J: TRBJ1-2
V: TRBV18
size: NA
length: 16

DNA: TGTGCCTGGAGTTGGGGAGAGACCCAGTACTTC
CDR3: CAWSWGETQYF
D: NA
J: TRBJ2-5
V: TRBV30
size: NA
length: 11

DNA: TGTGCCAGTACCCAAAGTGGCAGGGGGGCTTGGGGACTGATGCCCCAGCATTTT
CDR3: CASTQSGRGAWGLMPQHF
D: TRBD1
J: TRBJ1-5
V: TRBV19
size: NA
length: 18

DNA: TGTGCCATCAGTGAGTCCGGCGGGAGTGGGGGCTCTAGGACAGATACGCAGTATTTT
CDR3: CAISESGGSGGSRTDTQYF
D: NA
J: TRBJ2-3
V: TRBV10-3
size: NA
length: 19

DNA: TGCAGCGGGGGGGACAGCTCCTACGAGCAGTACTTC
CDR3: CSGGDSSYEQYF
D: NA
J: TRBJ2-7
V: TRBV29-1
size: NA
length: 12